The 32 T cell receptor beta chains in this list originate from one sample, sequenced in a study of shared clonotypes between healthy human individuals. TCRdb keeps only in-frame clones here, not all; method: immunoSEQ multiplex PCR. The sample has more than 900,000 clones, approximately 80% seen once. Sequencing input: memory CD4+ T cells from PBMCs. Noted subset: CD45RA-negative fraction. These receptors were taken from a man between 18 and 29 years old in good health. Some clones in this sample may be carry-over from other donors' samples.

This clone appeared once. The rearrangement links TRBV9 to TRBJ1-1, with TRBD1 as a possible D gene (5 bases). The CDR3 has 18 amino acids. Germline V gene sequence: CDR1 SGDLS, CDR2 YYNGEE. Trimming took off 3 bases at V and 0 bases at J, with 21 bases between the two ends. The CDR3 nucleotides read TGTGCCAGCAGCGCCCCCCGGGGCAGGCCTTACATGAACACTGAAGCTTTCTTT. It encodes CASSAPRGRPYMNTEAFF.

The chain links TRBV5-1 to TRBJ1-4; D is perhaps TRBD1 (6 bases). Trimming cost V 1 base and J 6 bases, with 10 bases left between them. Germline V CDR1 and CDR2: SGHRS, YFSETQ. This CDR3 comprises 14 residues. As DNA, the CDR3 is TGCGCCAGCAGCTTGATGAGGGGGGATGAAAAACTGTTTTTT. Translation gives CASSLMRGDEKLFF.

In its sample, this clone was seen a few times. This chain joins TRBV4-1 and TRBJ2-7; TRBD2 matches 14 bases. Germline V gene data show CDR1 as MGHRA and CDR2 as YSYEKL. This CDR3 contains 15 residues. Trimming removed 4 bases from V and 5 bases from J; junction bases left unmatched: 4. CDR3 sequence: CASSPMTSGRDEQYF. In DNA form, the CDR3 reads TGCGCCAGCAGCCCCATGACTAGCGGGAGGGACGAGCAGTACTTC.

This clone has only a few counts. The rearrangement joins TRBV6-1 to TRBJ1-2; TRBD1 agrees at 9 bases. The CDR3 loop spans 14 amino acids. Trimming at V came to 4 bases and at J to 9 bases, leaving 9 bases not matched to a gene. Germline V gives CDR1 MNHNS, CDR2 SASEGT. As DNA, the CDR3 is TGTGCCAGCAGTGCCCGCGGGACAGGGATTAGCTACACCTTC. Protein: CASSARGTGISYTF.

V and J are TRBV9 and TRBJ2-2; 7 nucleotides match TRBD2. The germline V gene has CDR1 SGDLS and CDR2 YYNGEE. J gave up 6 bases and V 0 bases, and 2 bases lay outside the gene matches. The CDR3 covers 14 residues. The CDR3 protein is CASSVVGRAGELFF. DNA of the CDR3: TGTGCCAGCAGCGTAGTGGGGAGGGCCGGGGAGCTGTTTTTT.

CDR3 sequence reads: CASSTVGEVQFF. DNA for the CDR3: TGTGCCAGTAGTACGGTGGGTGAGGTACAGTTCTTC. The chain combines TRBV19 with TRBJ2-1, with D unclear. The germline V and J ends were trimmed by 4 bases and 13 bases, with 14 bases remaining between them. CDR1 is LNHDA, CDR2 SQIVND, per germline (reference sequence). CDR3 size: 12 residues. The variable domain in full, with the rest retrieved from reference TRBV19 and TRBJ2-1, is DGGITQSPKYLFRKEGQNVTLSCEQNLNHDAMYWYRQDPGQGLRLIYYSQIVNDFQKGDIAEGYSVSREKKESFPLTVTSAQKNPTAFYLCASSTVGEVQFFGPGTRLTVL.

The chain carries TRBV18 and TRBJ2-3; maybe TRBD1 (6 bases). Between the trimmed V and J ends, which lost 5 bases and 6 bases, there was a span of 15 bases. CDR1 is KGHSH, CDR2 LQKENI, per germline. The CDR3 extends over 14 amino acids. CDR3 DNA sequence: TGTGCCAGCTCAGAGGGACACCATGGGGATACGCAGTATTTT. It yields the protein CASSEGHHGDTQYF.

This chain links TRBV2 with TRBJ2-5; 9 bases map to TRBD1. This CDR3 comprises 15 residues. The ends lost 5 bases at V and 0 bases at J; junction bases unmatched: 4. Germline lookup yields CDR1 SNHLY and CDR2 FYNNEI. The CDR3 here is CASSTGGWYQETQYF. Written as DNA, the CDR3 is TGTGCCAGCAGTACAGGGGGCTGGTACCAAGAGACCCAGTACTTC.

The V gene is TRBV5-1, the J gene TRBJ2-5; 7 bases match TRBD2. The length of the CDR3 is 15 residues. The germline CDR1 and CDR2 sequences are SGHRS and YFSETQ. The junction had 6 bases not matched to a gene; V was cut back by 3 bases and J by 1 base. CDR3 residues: CASSSVAGIQETQYF. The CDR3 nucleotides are TGCGCCAGCAGCTCCGTAGCGGGCATCCAAGAGACCCAGTACTTC.

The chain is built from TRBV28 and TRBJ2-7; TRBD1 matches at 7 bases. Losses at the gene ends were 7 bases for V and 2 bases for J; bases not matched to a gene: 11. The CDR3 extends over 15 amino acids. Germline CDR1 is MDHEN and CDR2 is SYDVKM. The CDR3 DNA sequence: TGTGCCAGCACCCCCCTCGGGACAGACCCCTACGAGCAGTACTTC. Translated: CASTPLGTDPYEQYF.

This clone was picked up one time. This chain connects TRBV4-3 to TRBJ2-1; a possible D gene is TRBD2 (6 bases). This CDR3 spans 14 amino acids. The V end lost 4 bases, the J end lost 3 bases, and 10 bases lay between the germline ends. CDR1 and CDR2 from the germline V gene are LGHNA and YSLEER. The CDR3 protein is CASSLFGGYNEQFF. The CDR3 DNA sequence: TGCGCCAGCAGCCTTTTCGGGGGCTACAATGAGCAGTTCTTC.

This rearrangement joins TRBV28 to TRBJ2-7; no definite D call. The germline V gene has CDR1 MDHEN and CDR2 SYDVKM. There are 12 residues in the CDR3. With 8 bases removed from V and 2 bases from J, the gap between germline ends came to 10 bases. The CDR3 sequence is CASLTPPYEQYF. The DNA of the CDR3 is TGTGCCAGCCTCACTCCACCCTACGAGCAGTACTTC.

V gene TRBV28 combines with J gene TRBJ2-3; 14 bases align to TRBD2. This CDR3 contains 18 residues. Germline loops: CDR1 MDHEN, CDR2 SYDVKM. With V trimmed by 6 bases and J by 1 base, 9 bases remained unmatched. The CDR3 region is CASSQTSGRAHGTDTQYF. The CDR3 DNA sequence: TGTGCCAGCAGCCAGACTAGCGGGAGGGCCCACGGCACAGATACGCAGTATTTT.

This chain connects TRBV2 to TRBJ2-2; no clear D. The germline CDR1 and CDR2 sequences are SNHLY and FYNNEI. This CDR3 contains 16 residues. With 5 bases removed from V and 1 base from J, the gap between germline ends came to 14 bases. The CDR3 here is CASSPFGSKNTGELFF. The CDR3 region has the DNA TGTGCCAGCAGTCCCTTTGGCTCAAAGAACACCGGGGAGCTGTTTTTT.

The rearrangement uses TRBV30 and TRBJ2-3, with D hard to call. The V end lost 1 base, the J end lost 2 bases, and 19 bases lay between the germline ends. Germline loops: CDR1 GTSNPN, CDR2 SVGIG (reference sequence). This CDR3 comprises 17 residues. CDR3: CAWSEQYASRNTDTQYF. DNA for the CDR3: TGTGCCTGGAGTGAGCAGTATGCATCCAGAAACACAGATACGCAGTATTTT.

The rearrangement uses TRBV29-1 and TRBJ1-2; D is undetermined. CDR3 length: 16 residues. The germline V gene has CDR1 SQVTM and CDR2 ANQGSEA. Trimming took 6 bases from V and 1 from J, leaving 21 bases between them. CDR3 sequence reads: CSVARSRSHLNYGYTF. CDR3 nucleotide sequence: TGCAGCGTAGCCCGGAGTAGATCCCACCTTAACTATGGCTACACCTTC.

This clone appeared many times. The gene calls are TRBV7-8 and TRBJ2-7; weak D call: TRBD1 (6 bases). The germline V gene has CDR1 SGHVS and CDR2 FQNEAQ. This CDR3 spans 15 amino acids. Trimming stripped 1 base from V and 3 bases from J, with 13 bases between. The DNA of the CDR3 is TGTGCCAGCAGCTTAGACGCCAGGGGTAACTACGAGCAGTACTTC. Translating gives CASSLDARGNYEQYF.

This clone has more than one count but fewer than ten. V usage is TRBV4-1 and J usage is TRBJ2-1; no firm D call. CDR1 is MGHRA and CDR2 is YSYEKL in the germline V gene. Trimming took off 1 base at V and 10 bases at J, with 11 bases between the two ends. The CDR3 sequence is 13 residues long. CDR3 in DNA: TGCGCCAGCAGCCAAGCCCAATCTAGAGAGCAGTTCTTC. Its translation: CASSQAQSREQFF.

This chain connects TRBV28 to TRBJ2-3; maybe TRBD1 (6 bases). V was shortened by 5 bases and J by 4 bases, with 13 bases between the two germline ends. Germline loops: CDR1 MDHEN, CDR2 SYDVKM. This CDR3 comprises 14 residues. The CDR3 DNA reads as TGTGCCAGCAGTCTCCGGGCAGGGGCAGATACGCAGTATTTT. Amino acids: CASSLRAGADTQYF.

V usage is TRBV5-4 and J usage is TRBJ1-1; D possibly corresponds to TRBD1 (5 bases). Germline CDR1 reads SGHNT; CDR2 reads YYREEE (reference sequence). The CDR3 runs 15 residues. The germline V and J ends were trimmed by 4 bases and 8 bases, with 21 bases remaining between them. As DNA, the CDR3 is TGTGCCAGCAGCCAATATTCCGGGGCTAGGGTCGAAGCTTTCTTT. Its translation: CASSQYSGARVEAFF. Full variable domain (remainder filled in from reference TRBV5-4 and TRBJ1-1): ETGVTQSPTHLIKTRGQQVTLRCSSQSGHNTVSWYQQALGQGPQFIFQYYREEENGRGNFPPRFSGLQFPNYSSELNVNALELDDSALYLCASSQYSGARVEAFFGQGTRLTVV.

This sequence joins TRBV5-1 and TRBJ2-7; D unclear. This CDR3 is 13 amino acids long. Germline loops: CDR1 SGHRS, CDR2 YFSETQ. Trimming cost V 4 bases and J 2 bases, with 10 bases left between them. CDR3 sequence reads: CASSLGSAYEQYF. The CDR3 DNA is TGCGCCAGCAGCCTAGGGTCCGCCTACGAGCAGTACTTC. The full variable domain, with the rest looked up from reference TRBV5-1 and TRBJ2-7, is KAGVTQTPRYLIKTRGQQVTLSCSPISGHRSVSWYQQTPGQGLQFLFEYFSETQRNKGNFPGRFSGRQFSNSRSEMNVSTLELGDSALYLCASSLGSAYEQYFGPGTRLTVT.

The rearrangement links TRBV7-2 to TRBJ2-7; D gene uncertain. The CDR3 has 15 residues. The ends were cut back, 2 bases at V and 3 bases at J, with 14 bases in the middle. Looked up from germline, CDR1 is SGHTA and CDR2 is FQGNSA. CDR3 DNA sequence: TGTGCCAGCAGCTTAAGCCGGGTAGAGAGCTACGAGCAGTACTTC. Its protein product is CASSLSRVESYEQYF.

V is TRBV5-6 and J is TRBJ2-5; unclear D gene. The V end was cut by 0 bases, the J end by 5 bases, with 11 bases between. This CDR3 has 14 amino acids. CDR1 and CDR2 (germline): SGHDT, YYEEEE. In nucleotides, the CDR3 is TGTGCCAGCAGCTTGGAGAGCGAGAGGGAGACCCAGTACTTC. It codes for CASSLESERETQYF. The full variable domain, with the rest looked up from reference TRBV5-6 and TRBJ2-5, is DAGVTQSPTHLIKTRGQQVTLRCSPKSGHDTVSWYQQALGQGPQFIFQYYEEEERQRGNFPDRFSGHQFPNYSSELNVNALLLGDSALYLCASSLESERETQYFGPGTRLLVL.

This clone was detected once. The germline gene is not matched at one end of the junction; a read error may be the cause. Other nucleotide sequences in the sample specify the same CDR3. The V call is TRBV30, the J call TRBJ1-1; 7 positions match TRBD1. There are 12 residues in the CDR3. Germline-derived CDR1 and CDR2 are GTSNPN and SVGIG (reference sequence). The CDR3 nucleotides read TGCGCCTGGAGTGTAGGGACAGCGAGGGCTTTCTTT. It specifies CAWSVGTARAFF.

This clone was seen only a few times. This CDR3 reads CASSAQGDTDTQYF. DNA of the CDR3: TGCGCCAGCAGCGCGCAGGGCGACACAGATACGCAGTATTTT. J is TRBJ2-3 and V is TRBV5-1; TRBD1 is a possible D gene (5 bases). The V end was cut by 4 bases, the J end by 2 bases, with 11 bases between. The CDR3 contains 14 residues. Germline V CDR1 and CDR2: SGHRS, YFSETQ.

The CDR3 DNA follows: TGCAGCGTTGAAGGGGACGGCTCCTACGAGCAGTACTTC. Protein sequence: CSVEGDGSYEQYF. The chain has TRBV29-1 and TRBJ2-7; D assignment may be TRBD1 or TRBD2 (5 bases each). V was clipped by 1 base and J by 0 bases, with 7 bases between them. The CDR3 is 13 amino acids. Germline V lookup: CDR1 SQVTM, CDR2 ANQGSEA.

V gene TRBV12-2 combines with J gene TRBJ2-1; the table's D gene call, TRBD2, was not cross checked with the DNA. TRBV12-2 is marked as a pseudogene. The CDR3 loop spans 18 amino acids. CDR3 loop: CASRLDPSGSGTYNEQFF. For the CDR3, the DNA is TGTGCAAGTCGCTTAGATCCTAGCGGGAGCGGAACCTACAATGAGCAGTTCTTC.

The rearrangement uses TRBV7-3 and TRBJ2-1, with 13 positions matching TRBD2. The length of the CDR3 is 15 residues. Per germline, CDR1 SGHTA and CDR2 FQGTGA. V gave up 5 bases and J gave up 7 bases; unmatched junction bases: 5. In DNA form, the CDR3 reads TGTGCCAGCAGCCTGACTAGCGGGAGGCAAAATGAGCAGTTCTTC. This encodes CASSLTSGRQNEQFF.

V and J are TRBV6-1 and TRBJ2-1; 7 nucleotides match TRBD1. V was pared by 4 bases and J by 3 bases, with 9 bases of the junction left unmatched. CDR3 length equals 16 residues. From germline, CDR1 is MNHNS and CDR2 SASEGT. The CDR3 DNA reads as TGTGCCAGCAGTGGCCCCAGACAGGGTTTCTACAATGAGCAGTTCTTC. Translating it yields CASSGPRQGFYNEQFF.

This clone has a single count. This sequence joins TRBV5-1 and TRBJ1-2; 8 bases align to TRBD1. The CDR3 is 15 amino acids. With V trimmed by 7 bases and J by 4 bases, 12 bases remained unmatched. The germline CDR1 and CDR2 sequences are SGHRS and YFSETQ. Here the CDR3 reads CASFDLSGGSYGYTF. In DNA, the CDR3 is TGCGCCAGCTTTGACCTATCAGGGGGCAGCTATGGCTACACCTTC.

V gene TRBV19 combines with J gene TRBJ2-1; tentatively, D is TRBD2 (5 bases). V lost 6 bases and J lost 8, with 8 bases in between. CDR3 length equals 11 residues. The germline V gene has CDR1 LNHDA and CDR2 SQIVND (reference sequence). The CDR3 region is CASRKEDEQFF. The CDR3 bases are TGTGCCAGTAGGAAGGAGGATGAGCAGTTCTTC.

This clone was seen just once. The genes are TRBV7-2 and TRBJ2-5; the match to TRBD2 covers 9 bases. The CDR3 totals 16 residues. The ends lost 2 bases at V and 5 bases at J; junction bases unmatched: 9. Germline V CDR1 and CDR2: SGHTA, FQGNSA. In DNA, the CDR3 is TGTGCCAGCAGCTTACATGGACTAGCGAGGAGTGAGACCCAGTACTTC. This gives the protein CASSLHGLARSETQYF.